The 19 T cell receptor beta chains below come from one sample, sequenced in a study of PD-1 blockade in mismatch repair-deficient tumors. Measured with immunoSEQ multiplex PCR; TCRdb has only the in-frame clones, and not every one. Of approximately 60,000 clones in the sample, 70% to 90% were seen once. Source: peripheral blood, taken 52 weeks after starting pembrolizumab. The receptors were gathered from an adult with mismatch repair-deficient cancer.

The chain recombines TRBV27 with TRBJ2-1; D possibly uses TRBD1 or TRBD2 (5 bases each). Germline CDR1 MNHEY, CDR2 SMNVEV (reference sequence). V lost 6 bases, J lost 4 bases, and 13 bases lay in between. The length of the CDR3 is 14 residues. CDR3 protein: CASRTLGRYNEQFF. Written as DNA, the CDR3 is TGTGCCAGCAGGACCCTGGGACGGTACAATGAGCAGTTCTTC.

The chain joins TRBV29-1 to TRBJ2-1; tentative D call: TRBD2 (6 bases). Per germline, CDR1 SQVTM and CDR2 ANQGSEA. CDR3 size: 15 residues. V lost 5 bases and J lost 7, with 21 bases in between. The CDR3 sequence is CSVRSWGGMVNEQFF. CDR3 bases: TGCAGCGTTCGTTCATGGGGCGGGATGGTAAATGAGCAGTTCTTC.

CDR3 loop: CASSSYGQGYEQYF. Written as DNA, the CDR3 is TGTGCCAGCAGCTCCTATGGACAGGGCTACGAGCAGTACTTC. The V call is TRBV7-6, the J call TRBJ2-7; 8 bases are shared with TRBD1. Trimming removed 4 bases from V and 3 bases from J; junction bases left unmatched: 5. This CDR3 is 14 amino acids long. Germline lookup yields CDR1 SGHVS and CDR2 FNYEAQ.

The rearrangement links TRBV4-1 to TRBJ2-5; 11 bases align to TRBD2. Germline CDR1 is MGHRA and CDR2 is YSYEKL. J was trimmed by 5 bases and V by 4 bases; bases with no gene match: 12. This CDR3 has 17 amino acids. CDR3: CASSRYETSGIRETQYF. In DNA form, the CDR3 reads TGCGCCAGCAGCCGATACGAGACTAGCGGGATTCGGGAGACCCAGTACTTC.

The chain combines TRBV4-1 with TRBJ1-1, with TRBD1 matching 9 bases. J gave up 5 bases and V 0 bases, and 10 bases lay outside the gene matches. This CDR3 spans 17 amino acids. In germline, CDR1 is MGHRA, CDR2 YSYEKL. CDR3 loop: CASSQDDRGGLKTEAFF. CDR3 bases: TGCGCCAGCAGCCAAGACGACAGGGGGGGATTAAAAACTGAAGCTTTCTTT.

J is TRBJ2-3 and V is TRBV29-1; 7 nucleotides align to TRBD2. The CDR3 covers 16 residues. V lost 1 base and J lost 6; bases outside the gene matches: 13. Germline CDR1 SQVTM, CDR2 ANQGSEA. CDR3 in DNA: TGCAGCGTTGAAGCCCGGGACTACATGGTCCCCGATACGCAGTATTTT. Encoded protein: CSVEARDYMVPDTQYF.

The chain is built from TRBV5-4 and TRBJ2-1; D is perhaps TRBD2 (5 bases). There are 14 residues in the CDR3. Trimming took off 5 bases at V and 4 bases at J, with 13 bases between the two ends. Germline CDR1 SGHNT, CDR2 YYREEE (reference sequence). DNA of the CDR3: TGTGCCAGCAGTTACCCCGGCGGGTACAATGAGCAGTTCTTC. The encoded protein is CASSYPGGYNEQFF.

The chain employs TRBV4-1 and TRBJ2-7; TRBD2 aligns across 13 bases. Germline trimming cut 3 bases from V and 2 bases from J; bases unmatched to any gene: 4. Looked up from germline, CDR1 is MGHRA and CDR2 is YSYEKL. The CDR3 contains 16 residues. This CDR3 is CASSHLLAGGTYEQYF. CDR3 coding DNA: TGCGCCAGCAGCCATCTACTAGCGGGGGGGACCTACGAGCAGTACTTC.

This clone appeared a single time. The rearrangement joins TRBV6-7 to TRBJ1-3; D perhaps matches TRBD1 (5 bases). TRBV6-7 carries the ORF label, with uncertain function. The CDR3 has 13 residues. For the CDR3, the DNA is TGTGCTAAACAGGAGCCATCTGGAAACACCATATATTTT. As protein: CAKQEPSGNTIYF.

This clone was detected once. The chain couples TRBV11-2 to TRBJ1-5; tentatively, D is TRBD1 (5 bases). CDR3 length: 14 amino acids. V shed 1 base and J shed 4 bases, with 8 bases lying between them. Germline assignment: CDR1 SGHAT and CDR2 FQNNGV. The chain's CDR3 is CASSLGAGNQPQHF. The CDR3 coding sequence is TGTGCCAGCAGCTTAGGGGCAGGGAATCAGCCCCAGCATTTT. Supplemented by reference TRBV11-2 and TRBJ1-5, the full variable domain reads EAGVAQSPRYKIIEKRQSVAFWCNPISGHATLYWYQQILGQGPKLLIQFQNNGVVDDSQLPKDRFSAERLKGVDSTLKIQPAKLEDSAVYLCASSLGAGNQPQHFGDGTRLSIL.

This clone appeared a few times. The chain combines TRBV4-3 with TRBJ2-5; a weak D match, TRBD2 (5 bases). The CDR3 totals 14 residues. Germline assignment: CDR1 LGHNA and CDR2 YSLEER. Between the trimmed V and J ends, which lost 3 bases and 0 bases, there was a span of 8 bases. The CDR3 sequence: CASSQAADQETQYF. CDR3 DNA sequence: TGCGCCAGCAGCCAGGCAGCGGACCAAGAGACCCAGTACTTC.

This sequence joins TRBV28 and TRBJ2-7; D possibly corresponds to TRBD2 (5 bases). This CDR3 comprises 15 residues. Looked up from germline, CDR1 is MDHEN and CDR2 is SYDVKM. Deletions cut 1 base from V and 2 bases from J, with 12 bases between. The CDR3 is CASSLYGGSAYEQYF. For the CDR3, the DNA is TGTGCCAGCAGTTTATATGGCGGGTCGGCCTACGAGCAGTACTTC.

V is TRBV11-2 and J is TRBJ2-7; D is unresolved. CDR3 length: 12 amino acids. Trimming stripped 5 bases from V and 7 bases from J, with 12 bases between. The germline V gene has CDR1 SGHAT and CDR2 FQNNGV. The CDR3: CASSLTAIEQYF. The CDR3 coding sequence is TGTGCCAGCAGCCTAACAGCTATAGAGCAGTACTTC.

The chain joins TRBV7-2 to TRBJ1-1, with D perhaps TRBD1 (5 bases). Germline-derived CDR1 and CDR2 are SGHTA and FQGNSA. V lost 1 base and J lost 4, with 13 bases in between. The CDR3 contains 15 residues. This chain's CDR3 is CASSLGRGGATEAFF. The CDR3, as DNA: TGTGCCAGCAGCTTAGGGAGGGGAGGGGCCACTGAAGCTTTCTTT.

This chain connects TRBV2 to TRBJ1-1, with a tentative D call TRBD1 (6 bases). Germline V gene lookup returns CDR1 SNHLY and CDR2 FYNNEI. V was clipped by 6 bases and J by 8 bases, with 13 bases between them. CDR3 length equals 12 residues. The CDR3 region is CASRGGETEAFF. Written as DNA, the CDR3 is TGTGCCAGCAGGGGGGGCGAAACGGAAGCTTTCTTT.

J is TRBJ2-3 and V is TRBV5-4; 9 nucleotides align to TRBD2. Germline CDR1 is SGHNT and CDR2 is YYREEE (reference sequence). The V gene end was trimmed by 0 bases and the J gene end by 6 bases; junction bases not matched to a gene: 8. The CDR3 extends over 16 amino acids. CDR3 region: CASSLVPSGTRDTQYF. The CDR3 nucleotides are TGTGCCAGCAGCTTGGTTCCTAGCGGGACTCGCGATACGCAGTATTTT.

The J gene is TRBJ2-2, the V gene TRBV11-3, with D hard to call. Between the trimmed V and J ends, which lost 3 bases and 2 bases, there was a span of 1 base. Germline V CDR1 and CDR2: SGHNT, YENEEA. The length of the CDR3 is 12 residues. The CDR3 DNA reads TGTGCCAGCAGCTTTAACACCGGGGAGCTGTTTTTT. Protein: CASSFNTGELFF.

The chain joins TRBV7-9 to TRBJ2-7; D not certain. Germline CDR1 and CDR2: SEHNR and FQNEAQ (reference sequence). Trimming took off 5 bases at V and 4 bases at J, with 9 bases between the two ends. The CDR3 is 12 amino acids. CDR3 DNA sequence: TGTGCCAGCAGCATAATTCATTACGAGCAGTACTTC. This gives the protein CASSIIHYEQYF. Drawing the rest from reference TRBV7-9 and TRBJ2-7, the complete variable domain is DTGVSQNPRHKITKRGQNVTFRCDPISEHNRLYWYRQTLGQGPEFLTYFQNEAQLEKSRLLSDRFSAERPKGSFSTLEIQRTEQGDSAMYLCASSIIHYEQYFGPGTRLTVT.

The chain links TRBV11-2 to TRBJ2-1; D perhaps matches TRBD2 (7 bases). This CDR3 has 15 residues. Germline CDR1 reads SGHAT; CDR2 reads FQNNGV. V was cut by 4 bases and J by 7 bases, with 17 bases left in between. CDR3 in DNA: TGTGCCAGCAGCTCGAGCTTGGGAGGGGGGAATGAGCAGTTCTTC. Protein sequence: CASSSSLGGGNEQFF.